The present T cell receptor (beta chain) was sequenced within a study of blood T cells in healthy people across ages. Concerning this clonotype: The target antigen is unknown.

General study points: Versus aged donors, long-lived donors had higher diversity and more naive CD4+ cells.

With a J-beta primer mix and a sample-barcoded 5' primer, a second PCR ran about 7 to 12 cycles. Paired-end reads containing CDR3 totaled no fewer than 3 million for each sample. TCRdb analysed the 5' RACE reads with MiXCR anew, one entry per CDR3 protein. The sample holds hundreds of thousands of distinct CDR3 sequences, about 48% seen once. This receptor was obtained from a man aged 25-40 years in good health. Sequenced material: blood.

The CDR3 nucleotides are TGTGCCAGCAGCTTACGCCGAGTAACAGATACGCAGTATTTT. Its translation is CASSLRRVTDTQYF. The J gene is TRBJ2-3, the V gene TRBV7-8; the D is unclear. The CDR3 is made up of 14 amino acids. Germline CDR1 reads SGHVS; CDR2 reads FQNEAQ. The V gene lost 2 bases and the J gene lost 3 bases, with 9 bases spanning the gap.